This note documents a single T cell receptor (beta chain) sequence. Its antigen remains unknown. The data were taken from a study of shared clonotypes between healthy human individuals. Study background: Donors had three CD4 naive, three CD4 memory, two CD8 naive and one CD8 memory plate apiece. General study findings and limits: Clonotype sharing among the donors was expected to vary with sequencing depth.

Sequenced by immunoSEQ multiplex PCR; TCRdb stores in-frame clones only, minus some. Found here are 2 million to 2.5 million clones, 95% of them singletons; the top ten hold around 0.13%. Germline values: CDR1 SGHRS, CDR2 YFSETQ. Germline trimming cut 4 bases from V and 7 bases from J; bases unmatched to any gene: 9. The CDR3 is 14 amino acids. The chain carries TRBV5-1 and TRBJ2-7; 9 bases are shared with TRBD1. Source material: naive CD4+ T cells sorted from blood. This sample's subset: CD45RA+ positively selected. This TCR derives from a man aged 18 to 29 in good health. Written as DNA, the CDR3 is TGCGCCAGCAGCCCGGGGACAGGGCCCGGGGAGCAGTACTTC. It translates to CASSPGTGPGEQYF.